This entry lists 21 T cell receptor beta chains sequenced from one sample in a study of beta chain features in type 1 diabetes. Investigators reverse transcribed all isolated RNA, so they sequenced expressed TCRB transcripts. TCRdb's table, derived via immunoSEQ multiplex PCR, lists solely in-frame clones and lacks some. Among some 300,000 clones, about 7.8% were seen once, and the ten largest hold approximately 0.93%. Sequenced input: central memory CD4+ T cells from blood. The receptors stem from a woman aged 18-35 years in good health.

This clone has just a few counts. This rearrangement joins TRBV7-2 to TRBJ1-6, with a possible D match to TRBD1 (5 bases). Germline lookup yields CDR1 SGHTA and CDR2 FQGNSA. The CDR3 spans 13 residues. Trimming shortened V by 4 bases and J by 11 bases, and 12 bases separated the two germline ends. CDR3 region: CASSYGEGTPLHF. CDR3 bases: TGTGCCAGCAGCTATGGGGAGGGGACACCCCTCCACTTT.

This clone appeared many times. V and J are TRBV28 and TRBJ2-5; 8 bases agree with TRBD1. CDR1 and CDR2 from the germline V gene are MDHEN and SYDVKM. After removal of 3 bases from V and 7 bases from J, the junction contained 7 bases not matched to a gene. The CDR3 is made up of 14 amino acids. Here the CDR3 DNA reads TGTGCCAGCAGTTTTCTTGGGACAGGCCCGACCCAGTACTTC. Protein: CASSFLGTGPTQYF. Complete variable domain (other parts from reference TRBV28 and TRBJ2-5): DVKVTQSSRYLVKRTGEKVFLECVQDMDHENMFWYRQDPGLGLRLIYFSYDVKMKEKGDIPEGYSVSREKKERFSLILESASTNQTSMYLCASSFLGTGPTQYFGPGTRLLVL.

This clone was observed a handful of times. The chain has TRBV29-1 and TRBJ1-4, with D perhaps TRBD1 (6 bases). The CDR3 loop spans 14 amino acids. The germline V gene has CDR1 SQVTM and CDR2 ANQGSEA. The V end was cut by 4 bases, the J end by 4 bases, with 13 bases between. The CDR3 DNA is TGCAGCGTTGGGGCCAGGGGAGGTAATGAAAAACTGTTTTTT. As protein: CSVGARGGNEKLFF.

The chain recombines TRBV19 with TRBJ2-7, with a tentative D call TRBD2 (6 bases). Trimming pared 6 bases from V and 6 bases from J, leaving 12 bases between. Germline V CDR1 and CDR2: LNHDA, SQIVND (reference sequence). CDR3 length: 12 amino acids. CDR3 bases: TGTGCCAGTAGGAACCAGGGAGGCGAGCAGTACTTC. It is translated as CASRNQGGEQYF.

The V call is TRBV7-2, the J call TRBJ2-1; 13 positions match TRBD2. CDR1 and CDR2 (germline): SGHTA, FQGNSA. After removal of 4 bases from V and 4 bases from J, the junction contained 4 bases not matched to a gene. This CDR3 comprises 16 residues. DNA of the CDR3: TGTGCCAGCAGCTCCCCGGGACTAGCGGGATACAATGAGCAGTTCTTC. Protein: CASSSPGLAGYNEQFF.

The chain links TRBV4-3 to TRBJ1-1; TRBD1 matches at 7 bases. Germline lookup yields CDR1 LGHNA and CDR2 YSLEER. The CDR3 spans 14 residues. V was clipped by 2 bases and J by 7 bases; unmatched bases: 7. The CDR3 protein is CASSQQQGIGEAFF. The DNA for the CDR3 is TGCGCCAGCAGCCAACAACAGGGGATCGGTGAAGCTTTCTTT.

The gene calls are TRBV7-8 and TRBJ1-6, with D maybe TRBD1 (6 bases). This CDR3 comprises 17 residues. The germline V gene has CDR1 SGHVS and CDR2 FQNEAQ. V lost 3 bases, J lost 8 bases, and 20 bases lay in between. DNA of the CDR3: TGTGCCAGCAGCTTGATTTCGGGGGGCCCTGGGTATTCACCCCTCCACTTT. Its protein is CASSLISGGPGYSPLHF.

The chain joins TRBV7-2 to TRBJ2-7; D tentatively reads TRBD1 or TRBD2 (5 bases each). V lost 5 bases, J lost 9 bases, and 17 bases lay in between. The CDR3 spans 13 residues. Germline V CDR1 and CDR2: SGHTA, FQGNSA. The CDR3 DNA reads as TGTGCCAGCAGCGCGAGGGACGACAGTCGGCAGTACGTC. Its translation: CASSARDDSRQYV.

J is TRBJ2-1 and V is TRBV27; D is uncertain. The CDR3 spans 14 residues. Germline assignment: CDR1 MNHEY and CDR2 SMNVEV (reference sequence). The V end was cut by 8 bases, the J end by 4 bases, with 15 bases between. CDR3 bases: TGTGCCAGCCATAGGGCAGTTGCATACAATGAGCAGTTCTTC. This sequence encodes CASHRAVAYNEQFF.

This clone was observed a handful of times. The V gene is TRBV13, the J gene TRBJ1-2, with unresolved D. Germline V CDR1 and CDR2: PRHDT, FYEKMQ (reference sequence). V lost 3 bases and J lost 12, with 14 bases in between. This CDR3 is 12 amino acids long. The CDR3 sequence: CASSFVGLPHTF. CDR3 bases: TGTGCCAGCAGCTTCGTAGGGTTGCCCCACACCTTC.

This clone was seen only a few times. This chain joins TRBV4-2 and TRBJ2-7, with 10 bases fitting TRBD1. Germline-derived CDR1 and CDR2 are LGHNA and YNFKEQ. After removal of 3 bases from V and 4 bases from J, the junction contained 3 bases not matched to a gene. This CDR3 comprises 14 residues. The CDR3 DNA sequence: TGTGCCAGCAGCCACTCGGACAGGGGGTACGAGCAGTACTTC. Translating it yields CASSHSDRGYEQYF.

This clone was seen more than once but under ten times. The chain employs TRBV7-2 and TRBJ2-3; no firm D call. This CDR3 is built from 15 residues. Germline V gene sequence: CDR1 SGHTA, CDR2 FQGNSA. Trimming left V 5 bases short and J 2 bases short, with 14 bases between. The CDR3 DNA sequence: TGTGCCAGCAGCCCGCTCCCAACCTCCACAGATACGCAGTATTTT. Residues: CASSPLPTSTDTQYF. The full variable domain, completed using reference TRBV7-2 and TRBJ2-3, is GAGVSQSPSNKVTEKGKDVELRCDPISGHTALYWYRQSLGQGLEFLIYFQGNSAPDKSGLPSDRFSAERTGGSVSTLTIQRTQQEDSAVYLCASSPLPTSTDTQYFGPGTRLTVL.

A few counts support this clone. The chain couples TRBV6-5 to TRBJ2-7; D unclear. The CDR3 length is 11 residues. Germline V gene sequence: CDR1 MNHEY, CDR2 SVGAGI. Trimming left V 3 bases short and J 5 bases short, with 5 bases between. The DNA for the CDR3 is TGTGCCAGCAGTTATAGGCACGAGCAGTACTTC. Translated: CASSYRHEQYF.

This clone was observed many times. V usage is TRBV5-1 and J usage is TRBJ2-7, with 9 bases fitting TRBD2. The CDR3 totals 14 residues. Germline values: CDR1 SGHRS, CDR2 YFSETQ. V shed 9 bases, J shed 4 bases, and the junction held 11 bases outside the gene matches. The CDR3 DNA sequence: TGCGCCAAAAACGGCATAGCGGGAGTTTACGAGCAGTACTTC. It encodes CAKNGIAGVYEQYF.

This clone came up a few times. The rearrangement links TRBV5-5 to TRBJ2-5, with 7 bases identical to TRBD1. This CDR3 comprises 14 residues. The V and J ends lost 4 bases and 5 bases, in that order; junction bases with no gene match: 8. Germline CDR1 is SGHKS and CDR2 is YYEKEE (reference sequence). CDR3 in DNA: TGTGCCAGCAGCAGCAGACAGGGACGGGAGACCCAGTACTTC. This codes for CASSSRQGRETQYF.

V usage is TRBV11-3 and J usage is TRBJ1-5; D is undetermined. The CDR3 runs to 14 residues. V gave up 5 bases and J gave up 0 bases, with 8 bases separating them. Per germline, CDR1 SGHNT and CDR2 YENEEA. The chain's CDR3 is CASSRTDSNQPQHF. For the CDR3, the DNA is TGTGCCAGCAGCCGGACGGATAGCAATCAGCCCCAGCATTTT.

The sample holds a few counts of this clone. The chain has TRBV19 and TRBJ1-2; 10 positions agree with TRBD1. CDR3 length: 15 residues. Unmatched junction bases numbered 9, after V lost 8 bases and J lost 3 bases. Per the germline V gene, CDR1 is LNHDA and CDR2 is SQIVND (reference sequence). The CDR3 coding sequence is TGTGCCAGTTGGGACAGGGGTTCCGTCTACTATGGCTACACCTTC. Its protein product is CASWDRGSVYYGYTF.

The rearrangement joins TRBV28 to TRBJ2-3; 9 positions agree with TRBD2. From germline, CDR1 is MDHEN and CDR2 SYDVKM. J lost 4 bases, V lost 1 base, and 6 bases had no gene match. The CDR3 sequence is 16 residues long. The CDR3 is CASSLLDSGGSDTQYF. The CDR3 DNA reads as TGTGCCAGCAGTTTATTGGATAGCGGGGGTTCAGATACGCAGTATTTT.

There are a few counts of this clone. V gene TRBV5-1 combines with J gene TRBJ2-1, with TRBD2 matching 9 bases. With 0 bases clipped from V and 3 bases from J, the junction kept 4 bases outside the gene matches. This CDR3 spans 16 amino acids. Germline lookup yields CDR1 SGHRS and CDR2 YFSETQ. The CDR3 DNA follows: TGCGCCAGCAGCTTGGGAGCGGGGGGCCTCTACAATGAGCAGTTCTTC. Translating gives CASSLGAGGLYNEQFF.

This clone was found a few times. The rearrangement uses TRBV5-4 and TRBJ2-5; D gene uncertain. CDR1 is SGHNT and CDR2 is YYREEE in the germline V gene (reference sequence). This CDR3 is 15 amino acids long. Trimming cost V 0 bases and J 2 bases, with 11 bases left between them. CDR3 coding DNA: TGTGCCAGCAGCTTGGGTCCAGACACGCAAGAGACCCAGTACTTC. Protein product: CASSLGPDTQETQYF.

A word on this clone: A much larger clone is a single base away; this may be a read error. The CDR3 reads CASSGQGNQPQHF. CDR3 DNA sequence: TGTGCCAGCAGCGGACAGGGGAATCAGCCCCAGCATTTT. V and J are TRBV7-9 and TRBJ1-5; 9 bases match TRBD1. Germline CDR1 reads SEHNR; CDR2 reads FQNEAQ (reference sequence). Unmatched junction bases numbered 0, after V lost 5 bases and J lost 4 bases. The CDR3 sequence is 13 residues long.